The clone carrying this T cell receptor (beta chain) was observed a single time. The data were obtained in a study of blood T cells in healthy people across ages. The second PCR ran roughly 7 to 12 cycles with a sample-barcoded 5' primer and J-beta primers. TCRdb fed the 5' RACE reads into MiXCR, producing one record per CDR3 protein. The profile shows approximately 730,000 distinct CDR3 sequences, about 53% of them singletons. A minimum of 5.5 micrograms of total RNA was extracted per sample. After removal of 3 bases from V and 5 bases from J, the junction contained 7 bases not matched to a gene. This CDR3 comprises 14 residues. The V gene's germline CDR1 is SQVTM and CDR2 ANQGSEA.

The source material was blood. The chain uses TRBV29-1 and TRBJ1-5; the match to TRBD1 covers 7 bases. This clonotype was sampled from a man older than 75 in good health. For the CDR3, the DNA is TGCAGCGTTGAGACAGGGTTAGGAGATCAGCCCCAGCATTTT. It specifies CSVETGLGDQPQHF. Using reference TRBV29-1 and TRBJ1-5 for the parts outside the CDR3, the full variable domain is SAVISQKPSRDICQRGTSLTIQCQVDSQVTMMFWYRQQPGQSLTLIATANQGSEATYESGFVIDKFPISRPNLTFSTLTVSNMSPEDSSIYLCSVETGLGDQPQHFGDGTRLSIL.